Sequencing of this TCR beta chain was carried out in a study of graft-versus-host responses after intestinal transplantation. Study-level background: Grafts that recipients had were multivisceral, liver-intestinal, or isolated intestinal transplants. Tacrolimus and steroids were given for two to three years to all recipients after anti-thymocyte globulin induction.

Germline lookup yields CDR1 SGHVS and CDR2 FQNEAQ. The CDR3 runs 15 residues. As concerns this clone: What it binds is unknown.

This table comes from immunoSEQ multiplex PCR, and its TCRdb copy is limited to in-frame clones, with some not included. The sample carries fewer than 20,000 clones, approximately 95% recorded once. Study-wide results and caveats: GvH clones appeared in recipient marrow, some first in ileum or blood. Clonal ratios of graft-versus-host to host-versus-graft in allografts were high for patients exhibiting graft-donor T cell macrochimerism.

This receptor was identified in a human patient who received an intestinal transplant, so some T cells may come from the graft donor. The chain uses TRBV7-8 and TRBJ2-5; possible D gene TRBD1, 6 bases. The DNA end favors TRBJ2-7, so the J call may be wrong. The sequencing used PBMCs, collected 23 days after intestinal transplant. CDR3 protein: CASSLGSGTILEQYF. The CDR3 bases are TGTGCCAGCAGCTTAGGCTCCGGGACAATCCTCGAGCAGTACTTC.